These 3 T cell receptor beta chains originate from one sample sequenced in a study of blood T cell repertoires in COVID-19. TCRdb keeps only in-frame clones here, not all; method: immunoSEQ multiplex PCR. The table has approximately 300,000 clones, 80% to 90% seen once. The specimen was peripheral blood. Every receptor here comes from a man aged 50-59 years with active or convalescent COVID-19.

This chain joins TRBV2 and TRBJ2-5, with 9 bases aligning to TRBD2. V gave up 3 bases and J gave up 6 bases; unmatched junction bases: 5. This CDR3 region has 14 residues. Germline-derived CDR1 and CDR2 are SNHLY and FYNNEI. CDR3 in amino acids: CASSDSGSGKTQYF. The CDR3, as DNA: TGTGCCAGCAGTGATAGCGGGAGTGGGAAGACCCAGTACTTC. Supplemented by reference TRBV2 and TRBJ2-5, the full variable domain reads EPEVTQTPSHQVTQMGQEVILRCVPISNHLYFYWYRQILGQKVEFLVSFYNNEISEKSEIFDDQFSVERPDGSNFTLKIRSTKLEDSAMYFCASSDSGSGKTQYFGPGTRLLVL.

The chain joins TRBV2 to TRBJ1-6; 9 bases are a match to TRBD1. The V gene's germline CDR1 is SNHLY and CDR2 FYNNEI. Trimming cost V 10 bases and J 11 bases; bases outside gene matches: 9. CDR3 length equals 13 residues. The CDR3 region has the DNA TGTGCCACCCGCGGGACAGGGAGTGCACCCCTCCACTTT. Translating gives CATRGTGSAPLHF.

The chain is built from TRBV2 and TRBJ2-3, with a possible D match to TRBD2 (5 bases). CDR3 length: 13 residues. Germline loops: CDR1 SNHLY, CDR2 FYNNEI. Trimming removed 11 bases from V and 10 bases from J, with 22 bases in between. CDR3 DNA: TGTGCCGAGGGTACGCCCCACAGTGCCTCGCAGTATTTT. Protein product: CAEGTPHSASQYF.